Listed here is a single T cell receptor beta chain. Its antigen remains unknown. The table came from immunoSEQ multiplex PCR; TCRdb's copy has only in-frame clones and leaves some out. Of tens of thousands of clones listed, 80% to 90% are singletons. The data are from a study of T cell responses to AZD1222 COVID-19 vaccine. Study observations and caveats: In the spike-specific TCR repertoire, nearly half reportedly target unmutated variant regions. Clonal diversity was possibly underestimated; the donors were predominantly white British and more often female.

This CDR3 contains 11 residues. Trimming pared 3 bases from V and 9 bases from J, leaving 12 bases between. CDR1 SQVTM and CDR2 ANQGSEA come from the germline V gene. The sample was peripheral blood, taken on day 0 of MenACWY control vaccination. The TCR sequence derives from an adult in good health. The rearrangement links TRBV29-1 to TRBJ2-7; D ambiguous. This CDR3 reads CSVDGQKRQYF. The CDR3 region has the DNA TGCAGCGTTGACGGGCAAAAGAGGCAGTACTTC.